The 25 T cell receptor beta chains in this list originate from one sample, sequenced in a study of T cell responses to AZD1222 COVID-19 vaccine (dated by TCRdb to about 2021). Library generation was performed with the immunoSEQ multiplex PCR assay. The immuneACCESS repertoire file appears here via TCRdb, limited to in-frame rearrangements. These files lack a portion of the clones; in checked studies, under half of the deficit traces to unresolved V genes, and the cause of the others is not known. The sample profile shows 87,000 or so clones; 90% of them were found once. The top ten hold approximately 8.7% of the sample. This sample's time point label indicates: baseline before first vaccination. Here the sequenced sample was peripheral blood, taken on day 0 of AZD1222 vaccination. Source of these receptors: an adult in good health.

The chain joins TRBV5-5 to TRBJ2-7; no reliable D call. Trimming shortened V by 4 bases and J by 0 bases, and 5 bases separated the two germline ends. The CDR3 loop spans 12 amino acids. The V gene's germline CDR1 is SGHKS and CDR2 YYEKEE (reference sequence). The CDR3 loop is CASSDDSYEQYF. The CDR3 DNA reads as TGTGCCAGCAGCGATGACTCCTACGAGCAGTACTTC.

This clone was observed a handful of times. The chain combines TRBV27 with TRBJ1-2; 9 bases are shared with TRBD1. The CDR3 is 15 residues long. The V gene's germline CDR1 is MNHEY and CDR2 SMNVEV (reference sequence). The V and J ends lost 2 bases and 11 bases, in that order; junction bases with no gene match: 12. The CDR3 region is CASSLDRDREGRYTF. As DNA, the CDR3 is TGTGCCAGCAGTTTAGACCGGGACAGGGAAGGCAGATACACCTTC.

The rearrangement uses TRBV5-6 and TRBJ1-5; TRBD1 agrees at 8 bases. The CDR3 extends over 17 amino acids. Trimming took 0 bases from V and 6 from J; bases not matched to a gene: 11. Germline assignment: CDR1 SGHDT and CDR2 YYEEEE. CDR3 DNA sequence: TGTGCCAGCAGCTTGGCCCATGGCAGGGGGCTGGGTCAGCCCCAGCATTTT. This codes for CASSLAHGRGLGQPQHF.

This chain uses TRBV7-9 with TRBJ1-5; a possible D gene is TRBD1 (5 bases). Looked up from germline, CDR1 is SEHNR and CDR2 is FQNEAQ (reference sequence). V was cut by 1 base and J by 5 bases, with 9 bases left in between. This CDR3 comprises 14 residues. The CDR3 DNA reads TGTGCCAGCAGCTTAGGCTCCAGGGATCAGCCCCAGCATTTT. Protein: CASSLGSRDQPQHF.

The chain is built from TRBV30 and TRBJ2-6; possibly TRBD1 for D (6 bases). Trimming pared 7 bases from V and 2 bases from J, leaving 9 bases between. Germline lookup yields CDR1 GTSNPN and CDR2 SVGIG (reference sequence). The CDR3 loop spans 13 amino acids. This chain's CDR3 is CAYEGAGANVLTF. In DNA, the CDR3 is TGTGCCTATGAGGGGGCTGGGGCCAACGTCCTGACTTTC.

This clone has a single count. This chain joins TRBV2 and TRBJ1-4; 7 bases agree with TRBD1. The CDR3 length is 15 residues. CDR1 and CDR2 from the germline V gene are SNHLY and FYNNEI. The V segment lost 4 bases and the J segment 3 bases; nucleotides outside the gene matches: 5. This chain's CDR3 is CASSARQGSNEKLFF. The CDR3 DNA reads TGTGCCAGCAGTGCCCGACAGGGCTCTAATGAAAAACTGTTTTTT. Supplemented by reference TRBV2 and TRBJ1-4, the full variable domain reads EPEVTQTPSHQVTQMGQEVILRCVPISNHLYFYWYRQILGQKVEFLVSFYNNEISEKSEIFDDQFSVERPDGSNFTLKIRSTKLEDSAMYFCASSARQGSNEKLFFGSGTQLSVL.

The V and J genes are TRBV5-1 and TRBJ1-1; the D gene is possibly TRBD1 (6 bases). The CDR3 is 16 amino acids. With 0 bases removed from V and 7 bases from J, the gap between germline ends came to 19 bases. The germline V gene encodes CDR1 SGHRS and CDR2 YFSETQ. CDR3: CASSLVASGAGDEAFF. CDR3 DNA sequence: TGCGCCAGCAGCTTGGTTGCCTCGGGGGCGGGCGATGAAGCTTTCTTT.

V usage is TRBV4-3 and J usage is TRBJ1-1; D ambiguous. CDR1 LGHNA and CDR2 YSLEER come from the germline V gene. The CDR3 is 14 amino acids. V was shortened by 2 bases and J by 10 bases, with 17 bases between the two germline ends. The chain's CDR3 is CASSQWASEKPAFF. The DNA of the CDR3 is TGCGCCAGCAGCCAATGGGCCAGCGAGAAACCAGCTTTCTTT.

Concerning this clone itself: An end of the junction does not agree with germline; a read error may underlie this. The CDR3: CASSLSSLGQARGYNSPLHF. Here the CDR3 DNA reads TGTGCCAGCAGTCTATCCTCCCTCGGGCAGGCCAGGGGGTATAATTCACCCCTCCACTTT. The V call is TRBV27, the J call TRBJ1-6, with 7 bases fitting TRBD1. This CDR3 is 20 amino acids long. Looked up from germline, CDR1 is MNHEY and CDR2 is SMNVEV (reference sequence).

The J gene is TRBJ2-7, the V gene TRBV2; TRBD1 agrees at 7 bases. Germline V gives CDR1 SNHLY, CDR2 FYNNEI. V dropped 8 bases and J dropped 2; count of bases not matched to a gene: 9. The CDR3 has 14 amino acids. The CDR3 sequence: CASSTGLSPYEQYF. CDR3 in DNA: TGTGCCAGCTCGACAGGGCTCTCTCCCTACGAGCAGTACTTC.

V is TRBV9 and J is TRBJ1-3; 9 bases agree with TRBD1. The trim removed 3 bases at V and 0 bases at J, leaving 7 bases unmatched. Per the germline V gene, CDR1 is SGDLS and CDR2 is YYNGEE. The CDR3 extends over 17 amino acids. The chain's CDR3 is CASSALTGGYSGNTIYF. In DNA, the CDR3 is TGTGCCAGCAGCGCCCTGACAGGGGGGTACTCTGGAAACACCATATATTTT. The variable domain in full, completed from reference TRBV9 and TRBJ1-3, reads DSGVTQTPKHLITATGQRVTLRCSPRSGDLSVYWYQQSLDQGLQFLIQYYNGEERAKGNILERFSAQQFPDLHSELNLSSLELGDSALYFCASSALTGGYSGNTIYFGEGSWLTVV.

The chain employs TRBV6-6 and TRBJ1-6, with D possibly being TRBD1 (5 bases). The CDR3 extends over 16 amino acids. With 5 bases removed from V and 8 bases from J, the gap between germline ends came to 19 bases. CDR1 is MNHNY and CDR2 is SVGAGI in the germline V gene (reference sequence). CDR3 DNA: TGTGCCAGCAGTCAACGCGGGAGTTTAGGGGATTCACCCCTCCACTTT. This translates into CASSQRGSLGDSPLHF.

This clone has more than one count but fewer than ten. The genes are TRBV7-9 and TRBJ1-5; D unclear. V was trimmed by 8 bases and J by 2 bases, leaving 7 bases between them. Germline lookup yields CDR1 SEHNR and CDR2 FQNEAQ (reference sequence). The CDR3 totals 12 residues. The CDR3 region has the DNA TGTGCCAGCGCCGGGGGCAATCAGCCCCAGCATTTT. Translating it yields CASAGGNQPQHF.

The table lists this clone with a count of one. V usage is TRBV5-5 and J usage is TRBJ1-6; D is unclear. This CDR3 is built from 14 residues. From germline, CDR1 is SGHKS and CDR2 YYEKEE (reference sequence). Trimming took 0 bases from V and 6 from J, leaving 7 bases between them. CDR3 bases: TGTGCCAGCAGCTTGGCTTACGGTAATTCACCCCTCCACTTT. Translating gives CASSLAYGNSPLHF.

V is TRBV10-2 and J is TRBJ1-1, with D tentatively TRBD1 (6 bases). The CDR3 has 12 amino acids. CDR1 and CDR2 from the germline V gene are WSHSY and SAAADI. Trimming shortened V by 11 bases and J by 2 bases, and 12 bases separated the two germline ends. CDR3 region: CAVHRENTEAFF. In DNA form, the CDR3 reads TGCGCCGTCCACAGGGAAAACACTGAAGCTTTCTTT.

This rearrangement joins TRBV7-6 to TRBJ2-7; TRBD1 might be the D (6 bases). The CDR3 totals 12 residues. V was pared by 6 bases and J by 12 bases, with 18 bases between. In germline, CDR1 is SGHVS, CDR2 FNYEAQ. CDR3 sequence (DNA): TGTGCCAGCAGTTTCGACCAGGGGATTGCGTACTTC. As protein: CASSFDQGIAYF. The variable domain in full, completed from reference TRBV7-6 and TRBJ2-7, reads GAGVSQSPRYKVTKRGQDVALRCDPISGHVSLYWYRQALGQGPEFLTYFNYEAQQDKSGLPNDRFSAERPEGSISTLTIQRTEQRDSAMYRCASSFDQGIAYFGPGTRLTVT.

The chain has TRBV11-2 and TRBJ2-2, with 8 positions matching TRBD2. The CDR3 runs to 16 residues. V was pared by 6 bases and J by 5 bases, with 11 bases of the junction left unmatched. Germline lookup yields CDR1 SGHAT and CDR2 FQNNGV. Here the CDR3 reads CASRSLGGAGTGELFF. CDR3 coding DNA: TGTGCCAGCAGATCACTCGGGGGGGCTGGAACCGGGGAGCTGTTTTTT.

V and J are TRBV2 and TRBJ1-5; maybe TRBD1 (6 bases). The CDR3 is 13 residues long. The ends were cut back, 6 bases at V and 7 bases at J, with 13 bases in the middle. Germline V gives CDR1 SNHLY, CDR2 FYNNEI. The CDR3 region is CASSRQVEQPQHF. CDR3 sequence (DNA): TGTGCCAGCAGCAGACAGGTTGAACAGCCCCAGCATTTT. The variable domain in full, with the rest retrieved from reference TRBV2 and TRBJ1-5, is EPEVTQTPSHQVTQMGQEVILRCVPISNHLYFYWYRQILGQKVEFLVSFYNNEISEKSEIFDDQFSVERPDGSNFTLKIRSTKLEDSAMYFCASSRQVEQPQHFGDGTRLSIL.

The chain couples TRBV5-1 to TRBJ2-5, with D possibly matching TRBD2 (6 bases). The CDR3 consists of 15 residues. Germline CDR1 SGHRS, CDR2 YFSETQ. The V and J ends lost 3 bases and 0 bases respectively, with 12 bases between them. The CDR3 here is CASSSEDYYQETQYF. The CDR3, as DNA: TGCGCCAGCAGCTCGGAGGACTACTACCAAGAGACCCAGTACTTC.

The rearrangement joins TRBV14 to TRBJ1-1; 9 bases agree with TRBD1. Germline V lookup: CDR1 SGHDN, CDR2 FVKESK. V was clipped by 4 bases and J by 5 bases; unmatched bases: 11. CDR3 length: 16 residues. DNA for the CDR3: TGTGCCAGCAGCCTTTTGACAGGGGGGTTAGGGACTGAAGCTTTCTTT. Translating gives CASSLLTGGLGTEAFF.

The chain couples TRBV5-4 to TRBJ1-2; D possibly corresponds to TRBD1 (6 bases). CDR3 length: 15 amino acids. Germline assignment: CDR1 SGHNT and CDR2 YYREEE (reference sequence). V lost 4 bases to trimming and J lost 9 bases, with 22 bases between them. CDR3 in amino acids: CASSLGTSKGGSYTF. The DNA for the CDR3 is TGTGCCAGCAGCCTCGGGACCTCAAAGGGGGGGAGCTACACCTTC. The full variable domain, with the rest looked up from reference TRBV5-4 and TRBJ1-2, is ETGVTQSPTHLIKTRGQQVTLRCSSQSGHNTVSWYQQALGQGPQFIFQYYREEENGRGNFPPRFSGLQFPNYSSELNVNALELDDSALYLCASSLGTSKGGSYTFGSGTRLTVV.

The chain employs TRBV11-2 and TRBJ2-2; 7 bases line up with TRBD2. The germline V gene encodes CDR1 SGHAT and CDR2 FQNNGV. V trimming: 5 bases; J trimming: 2 bases; junction bases outside the gene matches: 8. The CDR3 sequence is 16 residues long. CDR3 sequence: CASSPHLADNTGELFF. The CDR3, as DNA: TGTGCCAGCAGCCCCCACCTAGCGGATAACACCGGGGAGCTGTTTTTT. Based on the CDR3 plus reference TRBV11-2 and TRBJ2-2, the full variable domain is EAGVAQSPRYKIIEKRQSVAFWCNPISGHATLYWYQQILGQGPKLLIQFQNNGVVDDSQLPKDRFSAERLKGVDSTLKIQPAKLEDSAVYLCASSPHLADNTGELFFGEGSRLTVL.

CDR3: CASSIEEGRSLFF. CDR3 in DNA: TGTGCCAGCAGCATAGAAGAGGGCCGGAGCCTGTTTTTT. The chain carries TRBV6-5 and TRBJ1-4, with D unclear. The CDR3 spans 13 residues. Trimming cost V 6 bases and J 14 bases, with 19 bases left between them. CDR1 is MNHEY and CDR2 is SVGAGI in the germline V gene.

This clone was found many times. The V gene is TRBV2, the J gene TRBJ2-7; tentatively, D is TRBD2 (7 bases). The germline V and J ends were trimmed by 7 bases and 2 bases, with 18 bases remaining between them. In germline, CDR1 is SNHLY, CDR2 FYNNEI. There are 15 residues in the CDR3. The DNA for the CDR3 is TGTGCCAGCAACTTCGGGGCGGGGGCCACCTACGAGCAGTACTTC. It yields the protein CASNFGAGATYEQYF.

The chain employs TRBV29-1 and TRBJ2-5; D perhaps matches TRBD1 (6 bases). CDR3 size: 13 residues. CDR1 and CDR2 (germline): SQVTM, ANQGSEA. The CDR3 loop is CSTQGLGSETQYF. The CDR3 DNA follows: TGCAGTACCCAGGGGCTGGGATCGGAGACCCAGTACTTC.